This T cell receptor beta chain was retrieved from a study of blood T cell repertoires in COVID-19. Study-level information: Specimens from acute and convalescent COVID-19 originated in the United States, Italy and Spain. T cells, B-cell-depleted T cells, or PBMCs supplied cDNA or gDNA.

This clone showed up just a few times. In the authors' workflow: From reference gene primer amplification, estimates of nucleated cell counts were derived. Repertoires were generated with immunoSEQ multiplex PCR, while TCRdb's copy carries only in-frame clones and drops some. V and J calls and clone size are copied from that table; D and trimming were computed from the DNA. This table holds approximately 87,000 clones, 75% to 90% found once. Sequencing was done on a sample of peripheral blood. The sequence was obtained from a man aged 65-85 years with active or convalescent COVID-19.

In DNA form, the CDR3 reads TGTGCCAGCAGCGTAGGGACTCTCCATGAGCAGTTCTTC. This sequence encodes CASSVGTLHEQFF. The chain employs TRBV9 and TRBJ2-1; possible D gene TRBD2, 5 bases. The CDR3 extends over 13 amino acids. Germline V gene data show CDR1 as SGDLS and CDR2 as YYNGEE. Trimming removed 0 bases at V and 8 bases at J, with 9 bases between.